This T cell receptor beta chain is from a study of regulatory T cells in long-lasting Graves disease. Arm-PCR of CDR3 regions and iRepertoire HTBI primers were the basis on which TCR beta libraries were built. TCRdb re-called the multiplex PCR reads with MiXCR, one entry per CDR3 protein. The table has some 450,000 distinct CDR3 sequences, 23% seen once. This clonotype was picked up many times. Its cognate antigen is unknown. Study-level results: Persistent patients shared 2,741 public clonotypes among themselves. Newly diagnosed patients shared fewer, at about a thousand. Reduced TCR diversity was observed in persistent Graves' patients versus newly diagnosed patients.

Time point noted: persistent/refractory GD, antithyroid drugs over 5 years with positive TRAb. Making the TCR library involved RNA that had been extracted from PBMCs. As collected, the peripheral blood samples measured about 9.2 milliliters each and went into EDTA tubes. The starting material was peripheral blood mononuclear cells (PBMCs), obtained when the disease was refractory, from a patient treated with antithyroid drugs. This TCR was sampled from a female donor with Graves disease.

The CDR3 spells CASSLITGAVYGYTF. In nucleotides, the CDR3 is TGTGCCAGCAGTTTAATCACAGGGGCGGTCTATGGCTACACCTTC. V is TRBV28 and J is TRBJ1-2; 7 nucleotides agree with TRBD1. V dropped 2 bases and J dropped 4; count of bases not matched to a gene: 7. This CDR3 comprises 15 residues. CDR1 MDHEN and CDR2 SYDVKM come from the germline V gene.